This T cell receptor (beta chain) appears in the sequencing data of a study of technical replicates of blood from a few donors. Looked up from germline, CDR1 is MNHNS and CDR2 is SASEGT. V was pared by 6 bases and J by 5 bases, with 7 bases of the junction left unmatched. This CDR3 contains 14 residues. Data came from immunoSEQ multiplex PCR; TCRdb stores just in-frame clones and leaves some out. In the table there are some 64,000 clones, approximately 92% of which are singletons. Material for sequencing was PBMCs. V is TRBV6-1 and J is TRBJ2-5, with 9 bases lining up with TRBD2. This clonotype was obtained from a human donor in good health. Some clones in this sample may be carry-over from other donors' samples. This CDR3 is CASRNSGSRETQYF. The CDR3 nucleotides are TGTGCCAGCAGGAATAGCGGGAGTCGGGAGACCCAGTACTTC.